This T cell receptor beta chain comes out of a study of blood T cell repertoires in COVID-19. The CDR3 extends over 12 amino acids. V lost 6 bases and J lost 4, with 9 bases in between. In germline, CDR1 is SEHNR, CDR2 FQNEAQ (reference sequence). Assay used: immunoSEQ multiplex PCR; TCRdb lists only in-frame clones, some missing. This table has approximately 200,000 clones, approximately 90% appearing once. Specimen: PBMCs or T cells enriched from blood (not recorded which). This TCR was recovered from a woman younger than 30 in a cohort exposed to, infected with or recovered from COVID-19 (not recorded which). The chain has TRBV7-9 and TRBJ2-5; D might be TRBD2 (5 bases). The DNA for the CDR3 is TGTGCCAGCAGGTCAGAGGGAGAGACCCAGTACTTC. Amino acid sequence: CASRSEGETQYF.